The rows below give T cell receptor beta chains drawn from one sample of a study of patients and donors after allogeneic stem cell transplantation. TCRdb analysed the RT-PCR reads with MiXCR anew, one entry per CDR3 protein. This table holds fewer than 30,000 distinct CDR3 sequences, roughly 8% found once. Material for sequencing was blood, either unsorted or a sorted T cell fraction (not recorded which). These receptors were collected from a human donor who was either an allogeneic HSCT recipient or a stem cell or donor lymphocyte infusion donor (not recorded which). It is not recorded whose cells these are; they may come from a transplant donor. Each CDR3 is given without its conserved first and last residue.

>TRBJ2-7|TRBV7-9
ASSLEVDRNQY
>TRBJ1-1|TRBV11-3
ASSLSGGRLETEAF
>TRBJ1-2|TRBV20-1
SARVGGGTGYT
>TRBJ1-1|TRBV9
ASSPRQLMNTEAF
>TRBJ2-3|TRBV24-1
ATSDRGGTGVVDTQY
>TRBJ2-7|TRBV9
ASSAQQGAGEQY
>TRBJ1-1|TRBV6-5
ASSYDRGLRNTEAF
>TRBJ1-5|TRBV19
ASIPGSGGVNQPQH
>TRBJ1-1|TRBV5-1
ASSLDRGNTEAF
>TRBJ2-3|TRBV20-1
SARSPKGAFTDTQY
>TRBJ2-7|TRBV7-9
AINPLGHDSYEQY
>TRBJ2-5|TRBV28
ASSLYGAGQETQY
>TRBJ1-2|TRBV28
ASANTGGNYGYT
>TRBJ2-5|TRBV5-1
ASSGGLAQETQY
>TRBJ1-2|TRBV6-2/TRBV6-3
ASSYIGRGGYT
>TRBJ2-1|TRBV20-1
SARDHRAGYYNEQF
>TRBJ1-2|TRBV27
AGTTESGAGGYT
>TRBJ2-7|TRBV30
AWSAGGSSYEQY
>TRBJ2-1|TRBV28
ASSLSGDLYNEQF
>TRBJ2-1|TRBV11-2
ASRYYRGDEQF
>TRBJ2-7|TRBV2
ASSGPLEQY
>TRBJ1-1|TRBV5-1
ASSWAGEGTEAF
>TRBJ2-5|TRBV4-2
ASSYRQGRRETQY
>TRBJ2-1|TRBV20-1
SARDQGSGRSSYNEQF
>TRBJ2-4|TRBV11-3
ASSLDRERNIQY
>TRBJ2-2|TRBV27
ANQTWKREGVTGELF
>TRBJ2-5|TRBV20-1
SAREGRRETQY
>TRBJ1-6|TRBV5-1
ASSLQGQSPGGSPLH
>TRBJ2-4|TRBV3-1
ASSPPQGRGKNIQY
>TRBJ2-1|TRBV7-9
ASRYSGTRAYNEQF
>TRBJ1-2|TRBV27
ASSPGTAIYGYT
>TRBJ1-4|TRBV20-1
SARAGTEEKLF
>TRBJ1-1|TRBV7-9
ASSLEGVGTEAF
>TRBJ1-2|TRBV21-1
ASSGQGAGYT
>TRBJ1-2|TRBV12-3/TRBV12-4
ASSPFHYGYT
>TRBJ1-1|TRBV12-3/TRBV12-4
ASSFHVGDRDTEAF
>TRBJ2-7|TRBV6-5
ASSYSSPGGYEQY